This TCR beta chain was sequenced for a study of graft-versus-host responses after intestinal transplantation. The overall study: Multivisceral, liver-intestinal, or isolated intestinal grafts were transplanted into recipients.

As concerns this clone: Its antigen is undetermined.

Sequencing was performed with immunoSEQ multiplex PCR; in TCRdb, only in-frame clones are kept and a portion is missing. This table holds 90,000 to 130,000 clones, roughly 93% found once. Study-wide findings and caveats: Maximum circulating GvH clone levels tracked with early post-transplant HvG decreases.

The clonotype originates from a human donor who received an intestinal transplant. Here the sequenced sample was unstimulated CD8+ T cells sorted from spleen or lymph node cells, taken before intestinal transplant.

Here the CDR3 reads CASSYRDRDHEQYF. In nucleotides, the CDR3 is TGTGCCAGCAGCTACCGGGACAGGGACCACGAGCAGTACTTC. The genes are TRBV7-6 and TRBJ2-7; 9 positions match TRBD1. J lost 5 bases, V lost 4 bases, and 6 bases had no gene match. Looked up from germline, CDR1 is SGHVS and CDR2 is FNYEAQ. CDR3 length: 14 residues.